This entry describes one TCR beta chain. The table came from immunoSEQ multiplex PCR; TCRdb's copy has only in-frame clones and leaves some out. The profile covers nearly 250,000 clones, with 65% to 90% appearing a single time and approximately 9.6% taken by the ten largest. The study drew participants aged roughly 18 to 95 years from some 24 US areas. This entry is derived from a study of blood T cell repertoires in COVID-19. On the study more broadly: Samples taken during acute and convalescent COVID-19 were collected in the United States, Italy and Spain.

The sample comprised PBMCs or T cells enriched from blood (not recorded which). The clonotype originates from a woman between 50 and 59 years old with acute COVID-19.

The CDR3 loop is CASREQGGNTIYF. The CDR3, as DNA: TGTGCCAGCAGAGAACAGGGGGGAAACACCATATATTTT. This chain uses TRBV12-3 or TRBV12-4 with TRBJ1-3; 7 bases align to TRBD1. Trimming cost V 6 bases and J 4 bases; bases outside gene matches: 3. This CDR3 comprises 13 residues.